This entry lists 21 T cell receptor beta chains sequenced from one sample in a study of cytomegalovirus exposure and HLA in healthy donors. Primers included in the PCR were 60 Vbeta and 13 Jbeta primers. The method was immunoSEQ multiplex PCR; TCRdb's version includes in-frame clones alone and lacks a portion of them. The sample gives about 130,000 clones, nearly 85% of which show up once; more than 0.9% is in the top ten. Sample: PBMCs. These receptors all come from a boy aged 5-17 years in good health and CMV-seronegative.

The CDR3 reads CASSLAGGLMNTEAFF. The CDR3 DNA reads as TGCGCCAGCAGCTTGGCCGGGGGGCTTATGAACACTGAAGCTTTCTTT. The rearrangement links TRBV5-1 to TRBJ1-1; possible D gene TRBD1, 6 bases. The germline CDR1 and CDR2 sequences are SGHRS and YFSETQ. This CDR3 is 16 amino acids long. V shed 0 bases and J shed 0 bases, with 12 bases lying between them.

The rearrangement joins TRBV5-6 to TRBJ2-4, with TRBD2 identical over 7 bases. Germline CDR1 reads SGHDT; CDR2 reads YYEEEE. The junction had 11 bases not matched to a gene; V was cut back by 10 bases and J by 1 base. The CDR3 covers 15 residues. CDR3 in DNA: TGTGCCTCACTCCCCCGCGGGGGTGCCAAAAACATTCAGTACTTC. Amino acids: CASLPRGGAKNIQYF.

The genes are TRBV5-6 and TRBJ2-1; D possibly corresponds to TRBD1 (5 bases). The germline CDR1 and CDR2 sequences are SGHDT and YYEEEE. Trimming took 4 bases from V and 8 from J, leaving 13 bases between them. There are 13 residues in the CDR3. The CDR3 loop is CASSPVQGYEQFF. The CDR3 DNA reads TGTGCCAGCAGCCCGGTGCAGGGCTATGAGCAGTTCTTC.

Written as DNA, the CDR3 is TGCAGCGCACAGCGGGAGGGGGATCGCAATGAGCAGTTCTTC. It codes for CSAQREGDRNEQFF. The chain employs TRBV29-1 and TRBJ2-1; 10 nucleotides match TRBD2. V shed 7 bases, J shed 6 bases, and the junction held 9 bases outside the gene matches. Looked up from germline, CDR1 is SQVTM and CDR2 is ANQGSEA. CDR3 length: 14 residues.

The genes are TRBV7-8 and TRBJ2-1; tentative D call: TRBD2 (6 bases). Between the trimmed V and J ends, which lost 5 bases and 8 bases, there was a span of 16 bases. This CDR3 is 14 amino acids long. Germline CDR1 SGHVS, CDR2 FQNEAQ. The CDR3, as DNA: TGTGCCAGCAGCCACGTGAACCCGGGGGATGAGCAGTTCTTC. It yields the protein CASSHVNPGDEQFF.

The chain recombines TRBV10-3 with TRBJ2-3; the match to TRBD2 covers 9 bases. J was trimmed by 6 bases and V by 0 bases; bases with no gene match: 4. The germline CDR1 and CDR2 sequences are ENHRY and SYGVKD. The CDR3 is 15 residues long. CDR3 nucleotide sequence: TGTGCCATCAGTGAGTCTAGCGGGAGTCGGGATACGCAGTATTTT. Its translation is CAISESSGSRDTQYF.

V gene TRBV28 combines with J gene TRBJ2-6, with TRBD1 matching over 8 bases. J was trimmed by 4 bases and V by 5 bases; bases with no gene match: 7. This CDR3 has 16 amino acids. Germline assignment: CDR1 MDHEN and CDR2 SYDVKM. The CDR3 nucleotides are TGTGCCAGCAGTCTGACAGGGGTACGCGGGGCCAACGTCCTGACTTTC. It yields the protein CASSLTGVRGANVLTF. Full variable domain (missing parts from reference TRBV28 and TRBJ2-6): DVKVTQSSRYLVKRTGEKVFLECVQDMDHENMFWYRQDPGLGLRLIYFSYDVKMKEKGDIPEGYSVSREKKERFSLILESASTNQTSMYLCASSLTGVRGANVLTFGAGSRLTVL.

CDR3 sequence reads: CSVTPETGAGYTF. In nucleotides, the CDR3 is TGCAGCGTTACACCAGAGACAGGGGCCGGCTACACCTTC. The chain employs TRBV29-1 and TRBJ1-2, with TRBD1 identical over 8 bases. Germline V lookup: CDR1 SQVTM, CDR2 ANQGSEA. V lost 5 bases and J lost 8; bases outside the gene matches: 10. The CDR3 is 13 residues long.

The chain links TRBV11-2 to TRBJ2-7, with 7 bases fitting TRBD1. The CDR3 loop spans 15 amino acids. V shed 5 bases, J shed 2 bases, and the junction held 9 bases outside the gene matches. The germline V gene has CDR1 SGHAT and CDR2 FQNNGV. Here the CDR3 DNA reads TGTGCCAGCAGCCTAGGCCGGGACAGTCCCTACGAGCAGTACTTC. Its protein product is CASSLGRDSPYEQYF.

This clone was detected only a few times. V is TRBV5-1 and J is TRBJ2-2; 8 positions agree with TRBD2. J lost 5 bases, V lost 6 bases, and 12 bases had no gene match. From germline, CDR1 is SGHRS and CDR2 YFSETQ. This CDR3 has 16 amino acids. This CDR3 reads CASTFPAGAETGELFF. The DNA for the CDR3 is TGCGCCAGCACGTTCCCAGCGGGAGCCGAGACCGGGGAGCTGTTTTTT. The complete variable domain, with remaining parts taken from reference TRBV5-1 and TRBJ2-2, reads KAGVTQTPRYLIKTRGQQVTLSCSPISGHRSVSWYQQTPGQGLQFLFEYFSETQRNKGNFPGRFSGRQFSNSRSEMNVSTLELGDSALYLCASTFPAGAETGELFFGEGSRLTVL.

The V and J genes are TRBV6-5 and TRBJ1-2, with TRBD1 matching over 8 bases. Unmatched junction bases numbered 10, after V lost 4 bases and J lost 3 bases. The germline gives CDR1 MNHEY, CDR2 SVGAGI. The CDR3 extends over 16 amino acids. CDR3 in amino acids: CASSSRGGDRYYGYTF. CDR3 nucleotides: TGTGCCAGCAGTTCGCGGGGGGGGGACAGGTACTATGGCTACACCTTC.

The chain carries TRBV7-9 and TRBJ2-3; a weak D match, TRBD1 (5 bases). Trimming removed 10 bases from V and 4 bases from J, with 15 bases in between. The CDR3 runs to 13 residues. CDR1 and CDR2 (germline): SEHNR, FQNEAQ (reference sequence). CDR3 sequence (DNA): TGTGCCACCTGGGCCCAGGGCGCAGATACGCAGTATTTT. Its translation is CATWAQGADTQYF. The full variable domain, completed using reference TRBV7-9 and TRBJ2-3, is DTGVSQNPRHKITKRGQNVTFRCDPISEHNRLYWYRQTLGQGPEFLTYFQNEAQLEKSRLLSDRFSAERPKGSFSTLEIQRTEQGDSAMYLCATWAQGADTQYFGPGTRLTVL.

This clone was observed a handful of times. The chain joins TRBV19 to TRBJ2-7; 10 bases map to TRBD1. Per germline, CDR1 LNHDA and CDR2 SQIVND (reference sequence). V shed 10 bases, J shed 6 bases, and the junction held 9 bases outside the gene matches. The CDR3 is 13 amino acids. CDR3 in DNA: TGTGCCACGGCCTGGACAGGGGGAGTCGAGCAGTACTTC. This gives the protein CATAWTGGVEQYF.

The CDR3 sequence is CASSVYSGALSYEQYF. The CDR3 DNA sequence: TGCGCCAGCAGCGTCTATAGCGGAGCCCTCTCCTACGAGCAGTACTTC. The genes are TRBV5-1 and TRBJ2-7; D is perhaps TRBD2 (6 bases). Trimming took 4 bases from V and 0 from J, leaving 17 bases between them. CDR3 length equals 16 residues. Germline-derived CDR1 and CDR2 are SGHRS and YFSETQ.

J is TRBJ1-2 and V is TRBV9; D is unresolved. Trimming shortened V by 0 bases and J by 8 bases, and 11 bases separated the two germline ends. Germline V gives CDR1 SGDLS, CDR2 YYNGEE. This CDR3 has 13 residues. CDR3 in DNA: TGTGCCAGCAGCGTAGACGGGGTTTGGGGCTACACCTTC. Translation: CASSVDGVWGYTF. Using reference TRBV9 and TRBJ1-2 for the parts outside the CDR3, the full variable domain is DSGVTQTPKHLITATGQRVTLRCSPRSGDLSVYWYQQSLDQGLQFLIQYYNGEERAKGNILERFSAQQFPDLHSELNLSSLELGDSALYFCASSVDGVWGYTFGSGTRLTVV.

The chain has TRBV6-1 and TRBJ2-3; 7 bases are shared with TRBD2. Germline V gene data show CDR1 as MNHNS and CDR2 as SASEGT. This CDR3 region has 16 residues. Unmatched junction bases numbered 7, after V lost 3 bases and J lost 1 base. CDR3 in amino acids: CASSDGSGPRTDTQYF. In DNA, the CDR3 is TGTGCCAGCAGTGATGGTAGCGGGCCACGCACAGATACGCAGTATTTT.

The chain employs TRBV14 and TRBJ2-1; TRBD2 is a possible D gene (5 bases). Per germline, CDR1 SGHDN and CDR2 FVKESK. The CDR3 consists of 14 residues. V lost 1 base, J lost 9 bases, and 13 bases lay in between. DNA for the CDR3: TGTGCCAGCAGCCAAGTGGAGACCGGAGGTGAGCAGTTCTTC. It codes for CASSQVETGGEQFF.

CDR3 residues: CASRSGTSGSNEQFF. In DNA form, the CDR3 reads TGTGCCAGCAGGTCCGGGACTAGCGGGAGCAATGAGCAGTTCTTC. The V and J genes are TRBV11-2 and TRBJ2-1, with 14 bases identical to TRBD2. The germline gives CDR1 SGHAT, CDR2 FQNNGV. Trimming removed 6 bases from V and 6 bases from J; junction bases left unmatched: 4. The CDR3 sequence is 15 residues long.

This chain connects TRBV7-2 to TRBJ2-3, with D perhaps TRBD1 (6 bases). This CDR3 has 17 residues. The V gene lost 1 base and the J gene lost 0 bases, with 14 bases spanning the gap. Germline lookup yields CDR1 SGHTA and CDR2 FQGNSA. CDR3 in amino acids: CASSLGVNGGSTDTQYF. The CDR3 region has the DNA TGTGCCAGCAGCTTAGGAGTCAATGGGGGCAGCACAGATACGCAGTATTTT.

This clone has more than one count but fewer than ten. This chain uses TRBV30 with TRBJ2-7; D call uncertain. Per the germline V gene, CDR1 is GTSNPN and CDR2 is SVGIG (reference sequence). V was clipped by 0 bases and J by 3 bases, with 9 bases between them. CDR3 size: 13 residues. CDR3 region: CAWSVRLSYEQYF. CDR3 DNA: TGTGCCTGGAGTGTACGTCTGAGCTACGAGCAGTACTTC.

This clone was seen only a few times. The V gene is TRBV10-3, the J gene TRBJ2-1, with TRBD2 as a possible D gene (6 bases). The V end was cut by 2 bases, the J end by 5 bases, with 13 bases between. CDR3 size: 15 residues. Germline assignment: CDR1 ENHRY and CDR2 SYGVKD. CDR3: CAISEEPGGDNEQFF. The CDR3 nucleotides read TGTGCCATCAGTGAGGAGCCAGGAGGGGACAATGAGCAGTTCTTC.